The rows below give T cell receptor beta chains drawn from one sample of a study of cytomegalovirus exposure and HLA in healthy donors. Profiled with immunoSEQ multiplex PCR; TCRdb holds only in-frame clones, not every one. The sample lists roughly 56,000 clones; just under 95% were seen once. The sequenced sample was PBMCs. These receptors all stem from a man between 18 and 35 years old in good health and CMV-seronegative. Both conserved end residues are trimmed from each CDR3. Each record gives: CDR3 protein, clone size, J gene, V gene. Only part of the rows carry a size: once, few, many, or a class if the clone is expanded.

CDR3 protein: ASSITSGRGEQY; clone size: NA; J gene: TRBJ2-7; V gene: TRBV7-2
CDR3 protein: ASSPPSPPYEQY; clone size: NA; J gene: TRBJ2-7; V gene: TRBV7-9
CDR3 protein: ASRGGRAVYEQY; clone size: NA; J gene: TRBJ2-7; V gene: TRBV27
CDR3 protein: ASSNHRGTDTQY; clone size: NA; J gene: TRBJ2-3; V gene: TRBV11-2
CDR3 protein: ASSRTRRGPQH; clone size: NA; J gene: TRBJ1-5; V gene: TRBV7-9
CDR3 protein: ASSLWAGGRNTEAF; clone size: NA; J gene: TRBJ1-1; V gene: TRBV28
CDR3 protein: ASRRSGVHEQF; clone size: NA; J gene: TRBJ2-1; V gene: TRBV13
CDR3 protein: ASSNTIRSGANVLT; clone size: NA; J gene: TRBJ2-6; V gene: TRBV19
CDR3 protein: ASTSPPYNEQF; clone size: NA; J gene: TRBJ2-1; V gene: TRBV28
CDR3 protein: ASSWDRQEELF; clone size: NA; J gene: TRBJ2-2; V gene: TRBV11-3
CDR3 protein: ASTPGTEAF; clone size: NA; J gene: TRBJ1-1; V gene: TRBV19
CDR3 protein: ASSSPPGGGREQF; clone size: NA; J gene: TRBJ2-1; V gene: TRBV7-2
CDR3 protein: ASSQDSQMRLAHEQY; clone size: NA; J gene: TRBJ2-7; V gene: TRBV4-3
CDR3 protein: ASAGGGAGDYNQPQH; clone size: NA; J gene: TRBJ1-5; V gene: TRBV2
CDR3 protein: ASSLTTEQY; clone size: NA; J gene: TRBJ2-7; V gene: TRBV7-8
CDR3 protein: ASSQQGSGTDTQY; clone size: few; J gene: TRBJ2-3; V gene: TRBV11-2
CDR3 protein: ASSIGEHSTIY; clone size: NA; J gene: TRBJ1-3; V gene: TRBV7-9
CDR3 protein: ATLGRGGHEQY; clone size: NA; J gene: TRBJ2-7; V gene: TRBV6-1
CDR3 protein: ASSSGEQGYT; clone size: NA; J gene: TRBJ1-2; V gene: TRBV28
CDR3 protein: ASSLVGGLYYGYT; clone size: NA; J gene: TRBJ1-2; V gene: TRBV7-2
CDR3 protein: ASSQDAGVGELF; clone size: NA; J gene: TRBJ2-2; V gene: TRBV4-1
CDR3 protein: ASRVTSTDTQY; clone size: NA; J gene: TRBJ2-3; V gene: TRBV21-1
CDR3 protein: ASSLVAGLAIEQF; clone size: NA; J gene: TRBJ2-1; V gene: TRBV11-3
CDR3 protein: ASSSGVDGYT; clone size: NA; J gene: TRBJ1-2; V gene: TRBV5-4
CDR3 protein: ASNPSVNTGELF; clone size: NA; J gene: TRBJ2-2; V gene: TRBV27
CDR3 protein: ASSLEGHEQY; clone size: NA; J gene: TRBJ2-7; V gene: TRBV13
CDR3 protein: ASSAAFEKLF; clone size: NA; J gene: TRBJ1-4; V gene: TRBV28
CDR3 protein: ASSPSGTGGNTIY; clone size: NA; J gene: TRBJ1-3; V gene: TRBV18
CDR3 protein: ASLSQGENGYT; clone size: NA; J gene: TRBJ1-2; V gene: TRBV28
CDR3 protein: STRGDTQY; clone size: NA; J gene: TRBJ2-3; V gene: TRBV20-1
CDR3 protein: ASSLAGGIAEAF; clone size: once; J gene: TRBJ1-1; V gene: TRBV6-5
CDR3 protein: ASSQVPGIGNQPQH; clone size: NA; J gene: TRBJ1-5; V gene: TRBV4-2
CDR3 protein: ASSFGASGNEQF; clone size: NA; J gene: TRBJ2-1; V gene: TRBV5-5
CDR3 protein: ASSSGSPQEKLF; clone size: NA; J gene: TRBJ1-4; V gene: TRBV7-3
CDR3 protein: ASSQGRGRETQY; clone size: once; J gene: TRBJ2-5; V gene: TRBV6-5
CDR3 protein: ASSPTQQFTDTQY; clone size: NA; J gene: TRBJ2-3; V gene: TRBV18
CDR3 protein: SVLQESYEQY; clone size: NA; J gene: TRBJ2-7; V gene: TRBV29-1
CDR3 protein: ASSSPGGYEQY; clone size: NA; J gene: TRBJ2-7; V gene: TRBV9
CDR3 protein: ASSGGLAGVADTQY; clone size: once; J gene: TRBJ2-3; V gene: TRBV9